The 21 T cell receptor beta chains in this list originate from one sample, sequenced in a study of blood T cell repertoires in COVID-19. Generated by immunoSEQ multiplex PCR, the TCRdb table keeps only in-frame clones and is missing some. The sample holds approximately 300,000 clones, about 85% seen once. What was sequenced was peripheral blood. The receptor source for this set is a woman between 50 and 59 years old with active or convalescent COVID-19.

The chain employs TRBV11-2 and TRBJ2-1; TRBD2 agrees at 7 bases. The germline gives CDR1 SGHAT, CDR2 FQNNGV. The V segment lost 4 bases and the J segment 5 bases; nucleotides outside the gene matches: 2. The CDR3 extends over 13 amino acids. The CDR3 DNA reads TGTGCCAGCAGCTGGGACTACGACAATGAGCAGTTCTTC. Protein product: CASSWDYDNEQFF.

The CDR3: CASSPSGSAVGEQFF. For the CDR3, the DNA is TGTGCCAGCAGTCCTAGCGGGAGTGCTGTAGGTGAGCAGTTCTTC. The V call is TRBV6-5, the J call TRBJ2-1; 10 bases are shared with TRBD2. From germline, CDR1 is MNHEY and CDR2 SVGAGI. After removal of 5 bases from V and 9 bases from J, the junction contained 10 bases not matched to a gene. This CDR3 has 15 residues.

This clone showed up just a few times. In DNA form, the CDR3 reads TGTGCCAGCAGTCCCGGCGGGAGGGCCGGCGAGCAGTACTTC. Translating gives CASSPGGRAGEQYF. The chain carries TRBV28 and TRBJ2-7, with 9 positions matching TRBD2. The CDR3 has 14 amino acids. CDR1 is MDHEN, CDR2 SYDVKM, per germline. V shed 5 bases and J 6 bases; nucleotides not matched to a gene: 8.

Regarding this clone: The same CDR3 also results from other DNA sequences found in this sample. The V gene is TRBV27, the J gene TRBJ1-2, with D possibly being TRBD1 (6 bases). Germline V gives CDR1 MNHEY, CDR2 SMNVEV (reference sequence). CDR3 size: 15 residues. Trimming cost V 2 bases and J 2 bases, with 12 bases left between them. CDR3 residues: CASSLTGRVNYGYTF. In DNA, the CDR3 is TGTGCCAGCAGTTTAACAGGGAGGGTGAACTATGGCTACACCTTC.

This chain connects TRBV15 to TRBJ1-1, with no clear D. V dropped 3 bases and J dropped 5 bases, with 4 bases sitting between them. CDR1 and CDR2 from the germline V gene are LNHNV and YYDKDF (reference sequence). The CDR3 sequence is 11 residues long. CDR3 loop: CATSSHTEAFF. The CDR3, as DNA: TGTGCCACCAGCAGTCATACTGAAGCTTTCTTT.

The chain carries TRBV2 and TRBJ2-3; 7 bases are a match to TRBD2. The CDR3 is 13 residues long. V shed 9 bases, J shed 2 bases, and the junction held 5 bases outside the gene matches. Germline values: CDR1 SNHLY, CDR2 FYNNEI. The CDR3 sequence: CASLAELTDTQYF. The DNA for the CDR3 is TGTGCCAGTCTAGCGGAGCTCACAGATACGCAGTATTTT. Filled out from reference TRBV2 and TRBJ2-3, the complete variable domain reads EPEVTQTPSHQVTQMGQEVILRCVPISNHLYFYWYRQILGQKVEFLVSFYNNEISEKSEIFDDQFSVERPDGSNFTLKIRSTKLEDSAMYFCASLAELTDTQYFGPGTRLTVL.

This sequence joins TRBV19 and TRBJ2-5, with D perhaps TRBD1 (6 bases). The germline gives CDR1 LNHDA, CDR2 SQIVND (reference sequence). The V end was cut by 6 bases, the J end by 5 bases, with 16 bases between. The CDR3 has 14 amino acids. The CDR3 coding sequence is TGTGCCAGTAGCCAATCAGGGGAGCGGGAGACCCAGTACTTC. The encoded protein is CASSQSGERETQYF. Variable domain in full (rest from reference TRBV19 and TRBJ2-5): DGGITQSPKYLFRKEGQNVTLSCEQNLNHDAMYWYRQDPGQGLRLIYYSQIVNDFQKGDIAEGYSVSREKKESFPLTVTSAQKNPTAFYLCASSQSGERETQYFGPGTRLLVL.

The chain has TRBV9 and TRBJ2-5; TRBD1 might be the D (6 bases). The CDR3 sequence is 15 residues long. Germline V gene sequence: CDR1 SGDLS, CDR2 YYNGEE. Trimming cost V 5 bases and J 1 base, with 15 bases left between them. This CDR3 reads CASSAPTGFQETQYF. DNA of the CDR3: TGTGCCAGCAGTGCACCAACAGGGTTCCAAGAGACCCAGTACTTC.

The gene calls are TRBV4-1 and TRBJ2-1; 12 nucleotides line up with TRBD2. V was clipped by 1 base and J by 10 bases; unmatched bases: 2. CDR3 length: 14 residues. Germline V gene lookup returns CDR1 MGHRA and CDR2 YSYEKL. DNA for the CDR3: TGCGCCAGCAGCCAAGGGACTAGCGGGATAGAGCAGTTCTTC. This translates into CASSQGTSGIEQFF.

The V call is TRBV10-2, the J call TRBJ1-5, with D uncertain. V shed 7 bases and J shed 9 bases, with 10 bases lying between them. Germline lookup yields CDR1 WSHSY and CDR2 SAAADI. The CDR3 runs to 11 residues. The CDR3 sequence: CASTSSGPQHF. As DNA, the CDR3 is TGCGCCAGCACGTCGTCCGGGCCCCAGCATTTT.

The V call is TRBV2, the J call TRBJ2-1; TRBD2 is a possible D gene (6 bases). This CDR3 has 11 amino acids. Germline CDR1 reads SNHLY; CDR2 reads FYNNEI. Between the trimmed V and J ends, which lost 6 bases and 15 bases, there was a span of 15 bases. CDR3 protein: CASRGDLERFF. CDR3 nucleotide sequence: TGTGCCAGCAGGGGGGACTTGGAACGGTTCTTC.

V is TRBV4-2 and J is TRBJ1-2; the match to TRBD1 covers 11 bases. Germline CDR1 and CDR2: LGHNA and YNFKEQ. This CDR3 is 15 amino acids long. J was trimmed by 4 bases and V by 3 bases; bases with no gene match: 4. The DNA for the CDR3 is TGTGCCAGCAGCCAGGGACAGGGGGGGAGCTATGGCTACACCTTC. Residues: CASSQGQGGSYGYTF.

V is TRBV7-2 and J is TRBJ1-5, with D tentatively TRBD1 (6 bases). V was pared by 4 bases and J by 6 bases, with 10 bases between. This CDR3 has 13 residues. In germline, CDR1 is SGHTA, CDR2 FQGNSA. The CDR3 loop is CASSSQGFQPQHF. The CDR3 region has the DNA TGTGCCAGCAGCTCACAGGGTTTTCAGCCCCAGCATTTT.

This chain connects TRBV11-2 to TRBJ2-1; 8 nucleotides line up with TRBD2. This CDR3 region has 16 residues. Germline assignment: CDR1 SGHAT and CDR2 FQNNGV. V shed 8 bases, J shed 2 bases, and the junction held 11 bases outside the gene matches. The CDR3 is CASRTLSGGTYNEQFF. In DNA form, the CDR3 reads TGTGCCAGCCGTACATTATCGGGAGGGACCTACAATGAGCAGTTCTTC.

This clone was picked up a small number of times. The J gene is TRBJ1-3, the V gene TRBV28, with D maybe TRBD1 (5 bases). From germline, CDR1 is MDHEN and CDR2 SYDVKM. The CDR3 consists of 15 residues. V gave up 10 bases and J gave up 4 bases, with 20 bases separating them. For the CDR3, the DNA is TGTGCCACCACCCGTGGGGGGTTAGCAGGAAACACCATATATTTT. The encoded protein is CATTRGGLAGNTIYF.

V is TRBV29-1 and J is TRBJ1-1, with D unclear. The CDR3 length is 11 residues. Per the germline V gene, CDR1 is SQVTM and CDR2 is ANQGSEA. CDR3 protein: CTTSSPTEAFF. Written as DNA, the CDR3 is TGCACTACAAGTAGCCCGACTGAAGCTTTCTTT.

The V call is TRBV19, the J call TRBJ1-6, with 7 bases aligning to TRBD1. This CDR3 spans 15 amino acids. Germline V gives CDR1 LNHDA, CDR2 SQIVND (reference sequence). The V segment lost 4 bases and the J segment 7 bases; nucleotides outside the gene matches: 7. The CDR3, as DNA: TGTGCCAGTAGTACCTCGGGACAGCCCAATTCACCCCTCCACTTT. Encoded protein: CASSTSGQPNSPLHF.

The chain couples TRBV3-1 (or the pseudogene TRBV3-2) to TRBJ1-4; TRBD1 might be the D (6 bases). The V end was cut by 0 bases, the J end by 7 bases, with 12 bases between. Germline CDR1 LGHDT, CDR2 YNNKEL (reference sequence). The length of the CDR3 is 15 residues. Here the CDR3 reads CASSQEMGGAEKLFF. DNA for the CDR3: TGTGCCAGCAGCCAAGAAATGGGGGGGGCTGAAAAACTGTTTTTT.

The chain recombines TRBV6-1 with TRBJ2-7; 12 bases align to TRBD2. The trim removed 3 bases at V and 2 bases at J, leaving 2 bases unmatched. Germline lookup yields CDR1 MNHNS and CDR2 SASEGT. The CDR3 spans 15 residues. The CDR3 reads CASSETSGRPYEQYF. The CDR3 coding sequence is TGTGCCAGCAGTGAGACTAGCGGGAGACCCTACGAGCAGTACTTC.

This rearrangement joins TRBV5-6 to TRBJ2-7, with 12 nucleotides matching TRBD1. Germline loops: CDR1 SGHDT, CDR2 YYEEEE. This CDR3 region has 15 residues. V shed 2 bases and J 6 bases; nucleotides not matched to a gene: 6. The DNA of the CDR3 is TGTGCCAGCAGCTTCGGGGACAGGGGGCGAAGCGAGCAGTACTTC. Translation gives CASSFGDRGRSEQYF.

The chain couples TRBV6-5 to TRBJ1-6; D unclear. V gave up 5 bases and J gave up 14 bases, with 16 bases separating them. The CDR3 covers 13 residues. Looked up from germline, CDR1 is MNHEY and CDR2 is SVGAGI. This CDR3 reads CASSTDKETSLHF. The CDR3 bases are TGTGCCAGCAGTACTGACAAGGAAACATCCCTCCACTTT.